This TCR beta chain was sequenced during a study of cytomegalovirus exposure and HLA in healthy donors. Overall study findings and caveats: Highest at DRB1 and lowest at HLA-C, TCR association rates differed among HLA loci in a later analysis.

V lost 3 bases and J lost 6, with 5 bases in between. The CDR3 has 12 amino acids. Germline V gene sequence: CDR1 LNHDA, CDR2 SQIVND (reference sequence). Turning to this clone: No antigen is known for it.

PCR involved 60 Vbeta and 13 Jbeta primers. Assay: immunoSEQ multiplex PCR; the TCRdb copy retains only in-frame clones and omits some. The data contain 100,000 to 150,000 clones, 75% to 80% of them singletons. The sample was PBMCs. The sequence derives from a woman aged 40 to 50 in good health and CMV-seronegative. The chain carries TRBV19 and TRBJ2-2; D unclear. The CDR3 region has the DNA TGTGCCAGTAGTATTTATCCCGGGGAGCTGTTTTTT. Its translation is CASSIYPGELFF.